These 5 T cell receptor beta chains were all obtained from the same sample, sequenced in a study of cytomegalovirus exposure and HLA in healthy donors. Both 60 Vbeta primers and 13 Jbeta primers went into the PCR. Using immunoSEQ multiplex PCR, the repertoire was profiled, and TCRdb retains in-frame clones only, with some absent. The sample holds fewer than 200,000 clones; 65% to 80% are singletons and the top ten take approximately 4.5%. Sequenced sample: PBMCs. These receptors were obtained from a man aged 35-49 years in good health and CMV-seronegative.

The chain carries TRBV30 and TRBJ2-5; weak D call: TRBD1 (6 bases). V shed 3 bases and J shed 11 bases, with 13 bases lying between them. The germline V gene has CDR1 GTSNPN and CDR2 SVGIG (reference sequence). The CDR3 totals 11 residues. CDR3 sequence: CAWSQQGGQYF. CDR3 sequence (DNA): TGTGCCTGGAGCCAACAGGGCGGGCAGTACTTC.

V usage is TRBV30 and J usage is TRBJ2-3; 7 bases map to TRBD1. Trimming removed 5 bases from V and 4 bases from J; junction bases left unmatched: 9. CDR3 size: 14 residues. Germline V gene data show CDR1 as GTSNPN and CDR2 as SVGIG (reference sequence). This CDR3 is CAWARGGAADTQYF. The CDR3 DNA is TGTGCCTGGGCACGAGGGGGCGCGGCAGATACGCAGTATTTT.

The V and J genes are TRBV13 and TRBJ1-1; D uncertain. The CDR3 is 13 amino acids. V dropped 0 bases and J dropped 5 bases, with 7 bases sitting between them. Germline V CDR1 and CDR2: PRHDT, FYEKMQ (reference sequence). Here the CDR3 DNA reads TGTGCCAGCAGCTTAGGTCCCCAGACTGAAGCTTTCTTT. This gives the protein CASSLGPQTEAFF. Drawing the rest from reference TRBV13 and TRBJ1-1, the complete variable domain is AAGVIQSPRHLIKEKRETATLKCYPIPRHDTVYWYQQGPGQDPQFLISFYEKMQSDKGSIPDRFSAQQFSDYHSELNMSSLELGDSALYFCASSLGPQTEAFFGQGTRLTVV.

The rearrangement joins TRBV6-5 to TRBJ2-5, with D possibly being TRBD1 (6 bases). With the DNA end fitting TRBJ2-7 better, the J assignment may be wrong. The CDR3 totals 15 residues. Germline V gene sequence: CDR1 MNHEY, CDR2 SVGAGI. The CDR3 sequence is CASSYSQGISYEQYF. The CDR3 DNA follows: TGTGCCAGCAGTTACTCTCAGGGGATCAGCTACGAGCAGTACTTC.

This clone was observed a handful of times. The CDR3 DNA reads TGTGCCAGCAGCTTACCGGATAATTCACCCCTCCACTTT. It yields the protein CASSLPDNSPLHF. The genes are TRBV5-4 and TRBJ1-6, with D hard to call. V was pared by 2 bases and J by 5 bases, with 5 bases between. This CDR3 contains 13 residues. Germline CDR1 SGHNT, CDR2 YYREEE (reference sequence).